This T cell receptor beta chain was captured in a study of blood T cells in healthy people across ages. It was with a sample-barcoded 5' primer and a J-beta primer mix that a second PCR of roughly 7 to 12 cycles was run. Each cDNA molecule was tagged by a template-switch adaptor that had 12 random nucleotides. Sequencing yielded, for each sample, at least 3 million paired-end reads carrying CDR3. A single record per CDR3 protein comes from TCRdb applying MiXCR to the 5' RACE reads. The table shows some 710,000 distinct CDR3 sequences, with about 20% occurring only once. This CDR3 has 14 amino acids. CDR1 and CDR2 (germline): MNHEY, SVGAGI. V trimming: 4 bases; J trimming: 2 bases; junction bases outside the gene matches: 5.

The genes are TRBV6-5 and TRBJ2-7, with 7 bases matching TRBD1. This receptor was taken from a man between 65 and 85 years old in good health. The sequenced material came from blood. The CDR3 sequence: CASSWKGTAYEQYV. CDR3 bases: TGTGCCAGCAGTTGGAAAGGGACAGCCTACGAGCAGTACGTC.